This T cell receptor (beta chain) appears in the sequencing data of a study of shared clonotypes between healthy human individuals. This clone has a handful of counts. Here immunoSEQ multiplex PCR was the method, and the copy in TCRdb shows in-frame clones only, minus some. The sample shows more than 850,000 clones, approximately 78% of them seen only once. CDR1 is MNHEY and CDR2 is SVGAGI in the germline V gene. This CDR3 has 16 residues. V was shortened by 4 bases and J by 3 bases, with 16 bases between the two germline ends. The chain employs TRBV6-5 and TRBJ1-3; D is possibly TRBD1 (5 bases). Sequenced input: memory CD4+ T cells from PBMCs. Subset denoted: CD45RA-negative fraction. The receptor comes from a man aged 18-30 years in good health. Some clones in this sample may be carry-over from other donors' samples. CDR3 sequence (DNA): TGTGCCAGCAGTTCCAGGGCGTGGGAAGGTGGAAACACCATATATTTT. As protein: CASSSRAWEGGNTIYF.